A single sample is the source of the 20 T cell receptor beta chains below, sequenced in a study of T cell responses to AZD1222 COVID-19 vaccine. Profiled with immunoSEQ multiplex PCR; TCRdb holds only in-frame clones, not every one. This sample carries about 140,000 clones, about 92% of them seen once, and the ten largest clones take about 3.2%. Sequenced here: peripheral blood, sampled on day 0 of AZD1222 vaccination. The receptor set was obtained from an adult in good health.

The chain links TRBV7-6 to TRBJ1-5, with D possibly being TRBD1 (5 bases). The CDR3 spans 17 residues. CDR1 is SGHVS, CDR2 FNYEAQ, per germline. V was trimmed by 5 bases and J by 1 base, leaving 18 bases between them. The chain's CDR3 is CASSPGDGLLSNQPQHF. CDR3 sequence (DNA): TGTGCCAGCAGCCCGGGGGACGGATTGTTGAGCAATCAGCCCCAGCATTTT.

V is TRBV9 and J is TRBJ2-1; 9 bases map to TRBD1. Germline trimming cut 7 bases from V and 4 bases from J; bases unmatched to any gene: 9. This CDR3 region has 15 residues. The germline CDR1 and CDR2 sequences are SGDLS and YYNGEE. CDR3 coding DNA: TGTGCCAGCGGAAGGACAGGGGCGGAATACAATGAGCAGTTCTTC. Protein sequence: CASGRTGAEYNEQFF.

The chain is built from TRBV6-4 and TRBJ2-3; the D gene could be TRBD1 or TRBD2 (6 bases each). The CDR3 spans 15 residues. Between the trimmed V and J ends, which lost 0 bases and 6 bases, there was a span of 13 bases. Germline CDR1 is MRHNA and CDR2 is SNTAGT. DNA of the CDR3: TGTGCCAGCAGTGACTCGTTACAGGGAGGTGATACGCAGTATTTT. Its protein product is CASSDSLQGGDTQYF.

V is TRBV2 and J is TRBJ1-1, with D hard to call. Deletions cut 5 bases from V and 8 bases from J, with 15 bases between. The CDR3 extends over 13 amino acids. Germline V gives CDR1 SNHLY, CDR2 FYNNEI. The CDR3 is CASSWSGRGEAFF. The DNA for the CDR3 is TGTGCCAGCAGTTGGTCTGGGAGAGGCGAAGCTTTCTTT.

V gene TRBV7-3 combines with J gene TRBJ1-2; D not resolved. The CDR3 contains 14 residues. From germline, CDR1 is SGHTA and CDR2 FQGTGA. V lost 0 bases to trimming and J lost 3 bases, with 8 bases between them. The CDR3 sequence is CASSLTGNDYGYTF. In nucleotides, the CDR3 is TGTGCCAGCAGCTTAACGGGCAACGACTATGGCTACACCTTC.

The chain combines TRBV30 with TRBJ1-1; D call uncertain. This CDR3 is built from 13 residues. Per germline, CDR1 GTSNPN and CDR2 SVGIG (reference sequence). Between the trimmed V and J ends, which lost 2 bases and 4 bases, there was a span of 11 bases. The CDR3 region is CAWSREGSTEAFF. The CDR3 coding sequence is TGTGCCTGGAGTCGGGAGGGAAGCACTGAAGCTTTCTTT.

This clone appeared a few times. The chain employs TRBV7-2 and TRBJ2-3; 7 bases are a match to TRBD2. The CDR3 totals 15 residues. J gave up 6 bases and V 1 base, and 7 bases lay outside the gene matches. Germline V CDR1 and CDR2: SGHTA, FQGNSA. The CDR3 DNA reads TGTGCCAGCAGCTTAGAACGGCGGGAGATGGATACGCAGTATTTT. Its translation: CASSLERREMDTQYF.

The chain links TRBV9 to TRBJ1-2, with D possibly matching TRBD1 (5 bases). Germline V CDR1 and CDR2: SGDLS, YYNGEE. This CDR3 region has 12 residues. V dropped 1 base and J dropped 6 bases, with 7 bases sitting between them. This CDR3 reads CASSVRGDGYTF. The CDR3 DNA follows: TGTGCCAGCAGCGTACGGGGGGATGGCTACACCTTC.

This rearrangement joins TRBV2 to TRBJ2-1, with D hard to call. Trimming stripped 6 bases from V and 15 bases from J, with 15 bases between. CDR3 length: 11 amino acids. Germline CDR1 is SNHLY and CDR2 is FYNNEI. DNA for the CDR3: TGTGCCAGCAGCTTGGCCACCAGTGGGTTCTTC. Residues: CASSLATSGFF.

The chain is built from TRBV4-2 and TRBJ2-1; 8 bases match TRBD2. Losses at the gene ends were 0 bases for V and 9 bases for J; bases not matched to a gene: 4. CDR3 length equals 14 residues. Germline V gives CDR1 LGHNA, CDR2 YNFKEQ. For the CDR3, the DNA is TGTGCCAGCAGCCAAGACCCCGGGGGGGTTGAGCAGTTCTTC. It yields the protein CASSQDPGGVEQFF.

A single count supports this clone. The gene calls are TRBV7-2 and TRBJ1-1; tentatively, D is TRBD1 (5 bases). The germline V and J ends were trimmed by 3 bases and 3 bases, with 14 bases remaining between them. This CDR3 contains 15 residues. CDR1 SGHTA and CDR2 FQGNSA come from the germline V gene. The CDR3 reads CASSFSGAGYTEAFF. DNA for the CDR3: TGTGCCAGCAGCTTCTCCGGGGCTGGGTACACTGAAGCTTTCTTT.

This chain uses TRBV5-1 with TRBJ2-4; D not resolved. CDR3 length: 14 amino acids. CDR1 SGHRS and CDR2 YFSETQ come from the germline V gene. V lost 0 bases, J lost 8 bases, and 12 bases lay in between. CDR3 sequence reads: CASSLGHVIDIQYF. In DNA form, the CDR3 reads TGCGCCAGCAGCTTGGGCCACGTAATTGACATTCAGTACTTC.

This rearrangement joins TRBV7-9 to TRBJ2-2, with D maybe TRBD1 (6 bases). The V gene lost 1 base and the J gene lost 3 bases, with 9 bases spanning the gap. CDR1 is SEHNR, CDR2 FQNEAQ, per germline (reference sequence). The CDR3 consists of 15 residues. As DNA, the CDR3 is TGTGCCAGCAGCTTAGGATACAGGGACACCGGGGAGCTGTTTTTT. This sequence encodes CASSLGYRDTGELFF.

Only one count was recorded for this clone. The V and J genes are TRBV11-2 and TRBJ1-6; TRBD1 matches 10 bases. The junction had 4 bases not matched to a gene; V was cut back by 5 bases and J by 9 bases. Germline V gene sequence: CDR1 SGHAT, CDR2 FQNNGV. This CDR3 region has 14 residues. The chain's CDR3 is CASSPRTGGSPLHF. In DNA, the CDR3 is TGTGCCAGCAGCCCCCGGACAGGGGGTTCACCCCTCCACTTT.

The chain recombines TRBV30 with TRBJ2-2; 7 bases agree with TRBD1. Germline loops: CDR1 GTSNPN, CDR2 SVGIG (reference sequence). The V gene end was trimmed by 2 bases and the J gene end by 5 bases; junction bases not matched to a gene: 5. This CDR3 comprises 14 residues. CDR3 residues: CAWSIGGKTGELFF. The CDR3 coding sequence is TGTGCCTGGAGTATAGGGGGCAAAACCGGGGAGCTGTTTTTT. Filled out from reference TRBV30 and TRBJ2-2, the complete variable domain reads SQTIHQWPATLVQPVGSPLSLECTVEGTSNPNLYWYRQAAGRGLQLLFYSVGIGQISSEVPQNLSASRPQDRQFILSSKKLLLSDSGFYLCAWSIGGKTGELFFGEGSRLTVL.

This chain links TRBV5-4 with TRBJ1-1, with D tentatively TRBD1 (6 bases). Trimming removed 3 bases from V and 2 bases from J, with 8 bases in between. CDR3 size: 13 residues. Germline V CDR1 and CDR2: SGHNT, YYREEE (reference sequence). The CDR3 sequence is CASSWGTNTEAFF. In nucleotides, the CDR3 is TGTGCCAGCAGCTGGGGGACAAACACTGAAGCTTTCTTT.

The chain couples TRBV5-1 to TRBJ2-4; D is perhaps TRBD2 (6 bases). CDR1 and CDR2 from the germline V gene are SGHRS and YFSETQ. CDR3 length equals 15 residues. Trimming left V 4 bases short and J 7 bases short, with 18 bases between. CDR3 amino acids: CASSVTGTAGNIQYF. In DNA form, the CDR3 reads TGCGCCAGCAGCGTAACCGGGACGGCGGGGAACATTCAGTACTTC.

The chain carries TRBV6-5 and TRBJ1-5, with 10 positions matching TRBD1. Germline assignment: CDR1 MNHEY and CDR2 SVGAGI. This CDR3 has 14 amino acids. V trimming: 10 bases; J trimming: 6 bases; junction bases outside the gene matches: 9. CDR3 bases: TGTGCCACTAGGACAGGGGGTGCTTTTCAGCCCCAGCATTTT. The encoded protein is CATRTGGAFQPQHF.

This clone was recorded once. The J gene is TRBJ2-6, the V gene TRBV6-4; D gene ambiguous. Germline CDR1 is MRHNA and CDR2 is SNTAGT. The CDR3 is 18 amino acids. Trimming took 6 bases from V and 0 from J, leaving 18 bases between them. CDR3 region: CASRDGVRILSGANVLTF. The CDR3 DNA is TGTGCCAGCAGGGACGGAGTACGGATTCTCTCTGGGGCCAACGTCCTGACTTTC.

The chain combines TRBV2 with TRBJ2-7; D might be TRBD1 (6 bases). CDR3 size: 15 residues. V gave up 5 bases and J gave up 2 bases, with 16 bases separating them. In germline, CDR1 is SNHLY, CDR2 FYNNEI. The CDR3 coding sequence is TGTGCCAGCAGTCCAACAGGGAATCGCCCCTACGAGCAGTACTTC. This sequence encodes CASSPTGNRPYEQYF.